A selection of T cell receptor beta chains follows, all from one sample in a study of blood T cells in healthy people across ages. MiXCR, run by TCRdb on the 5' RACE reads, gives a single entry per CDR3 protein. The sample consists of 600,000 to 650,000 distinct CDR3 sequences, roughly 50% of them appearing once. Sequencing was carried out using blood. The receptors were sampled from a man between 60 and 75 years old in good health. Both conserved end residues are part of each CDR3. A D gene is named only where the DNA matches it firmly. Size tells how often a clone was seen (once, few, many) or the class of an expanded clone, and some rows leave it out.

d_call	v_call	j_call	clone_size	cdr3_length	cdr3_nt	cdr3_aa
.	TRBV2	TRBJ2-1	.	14	TGTGCCAGCAGTGACCAGACCGATTACAATGAGCAGTTCTTC	CASSDQTDYNEQFF
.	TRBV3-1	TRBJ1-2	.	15	TGTGCCAGCAGCCAAGTGGGTGGGGGAGGCTATGGCTACACCTTC	CASSQVGGGGYGYTF
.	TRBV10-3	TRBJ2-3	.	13	TGTGCCAACGCCCCGGGGAGCGCAGATACGCAGTATTTT	CANAPGSADTQYF
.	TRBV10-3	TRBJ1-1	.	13	TGTGCCATCAGGTACACGACGAGCACTGAAGCTTTCTTT	CAIRYTTSTEAFF
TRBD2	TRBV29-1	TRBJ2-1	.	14	TGCAGCGTTGACTTGACTAGCGGGGGGGATGAGCAGTTCTTC	CSVDLTSGGDEQFF
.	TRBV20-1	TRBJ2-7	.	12	TGCAGTGCTAGAGATGGAGCCTACGAGCAGTACTTC	CSARDGAYEQYF
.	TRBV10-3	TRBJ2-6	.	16	TGTGCCATCAGTGAACGGGGGCGCGTCGGAACCAACGTCCTGACTTTC	CAISERGRVGTNVLTF
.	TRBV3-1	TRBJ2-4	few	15	TGTGCCAGCAGCCAAGATCGAACAGGCCCCAACATTCAGTACTTC	CASSQDRTGPNIQYF
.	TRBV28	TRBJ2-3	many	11	TGTGCCAGCAGTGAAGCAGATACGCAGTATTTT	CASSEADTQYF
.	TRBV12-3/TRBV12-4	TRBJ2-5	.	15	TGTGCCAGCAGCCCCTCTCCGGGGGTAGGGGAGACCCAGTACTTC	CASSPSPGVGETQYF
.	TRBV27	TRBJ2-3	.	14	TGTGCCAGCAGTTGGGGATCTAGCACAGATACGCAGTATTTT	CASSWGSSTDTQYF
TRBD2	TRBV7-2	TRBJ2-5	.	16	TGTGCCAGCAGCCGCGGGGGCGGGGGGGCTATTGAGACCCAGTACTTC	CASSRGGGGAIETQYF
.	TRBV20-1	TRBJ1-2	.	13	TGCAGTGCCGACTCAGGGGTCAACTATGGCTACACCTTC	CSADSGVNYGYTF
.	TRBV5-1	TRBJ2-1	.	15	TGCGCCAGCAGCTTGCAGGGGGGGCCCTACAATGAGCAGTTCTTC	CASSLQGGPYNEQFF
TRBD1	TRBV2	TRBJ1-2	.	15	TGTGCCAGCGGGAAAGGACAGGCCTACGGCTATGGCTACACCTTC	CASGKGQAYGYGYTF
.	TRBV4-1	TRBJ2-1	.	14	TGCGCCAGCAGCCGCGGTCTAGCCGATAATGAGCAGTTCTTC	CASSRGLADNEQFF
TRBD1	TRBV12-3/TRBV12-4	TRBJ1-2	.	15	TGTGCCAGCAGTAGGGGGCCCGGGGAGACCTATGGCTACACCTTC	CASSRGPGETYGYTF
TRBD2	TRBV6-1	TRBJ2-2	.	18	TGTGCCAGCAAGGGAGGGCTAGCGGGGGCCTCGAACACCGGGGAGCTGTTTTTT	CASKGGLAGASNTGELFF
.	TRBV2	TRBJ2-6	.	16	TGTGCCAGCAGCGGCCCTACAGGGTCTGGGGCCAACGTCCTGACTTTC	CASSGPTGSGANVLTF
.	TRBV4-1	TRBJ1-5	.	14	TGCGCCAGCAGCCTTCAACAGGGTTCCCTGCCCCAGCATTTT	CASSLQQGSLPQHF
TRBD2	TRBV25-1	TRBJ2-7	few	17	TGTGCCAGCAGTGAATCCACTAGCGGGGGGAGCTCCTACGAGCAGTACTTC	CASSESTSGGSSYEQYF
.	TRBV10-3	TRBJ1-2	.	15	TGTGCCATCAGTGACGAGGGGCGGGGGATTTATGGCTACACCTTC	CAISDEGRGIYGYTF
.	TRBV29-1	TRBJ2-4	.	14	TGCAGCGTTGTATTCCCGGGCGCCAAAAACATTCAGTACTTC	CSVVFPGAKNIQYF
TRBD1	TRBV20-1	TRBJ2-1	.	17	TGCAGTGCTAGAGATGCCTTTGGGGACAGGGGGTTTCATGAGCAGTTCTTC	CSARDAFGDRGFHEQFF
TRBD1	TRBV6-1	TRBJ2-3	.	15	TGTGCCAGCAGTGAGGGACAGGGATTTGGAGATACGCAGTATTTT	CASSEGQGFGDTQYF
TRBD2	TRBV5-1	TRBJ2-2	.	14	TGCGCCAGCAGCGCCGGACTAGTTGGCGGGGAGCTGTTTTTT	CASSAGLVGGELFF